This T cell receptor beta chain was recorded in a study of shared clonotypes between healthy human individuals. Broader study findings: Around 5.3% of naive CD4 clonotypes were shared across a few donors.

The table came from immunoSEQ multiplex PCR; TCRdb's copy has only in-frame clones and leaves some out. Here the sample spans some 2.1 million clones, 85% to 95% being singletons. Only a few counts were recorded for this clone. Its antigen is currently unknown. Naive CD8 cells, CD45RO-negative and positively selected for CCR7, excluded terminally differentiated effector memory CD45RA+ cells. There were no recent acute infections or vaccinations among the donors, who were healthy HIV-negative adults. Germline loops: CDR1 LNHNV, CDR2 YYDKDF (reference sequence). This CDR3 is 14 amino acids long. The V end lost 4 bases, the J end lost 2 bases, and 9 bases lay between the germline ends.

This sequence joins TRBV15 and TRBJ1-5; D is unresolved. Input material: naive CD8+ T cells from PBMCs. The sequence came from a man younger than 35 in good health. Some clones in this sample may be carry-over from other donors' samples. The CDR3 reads CATSTQWGNQPQHF. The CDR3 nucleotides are TGTGCCACCAGCACCCAATGGGGCAATCAGCCCCAGCATTTT.